This T cell receptor beta chain was sequenced during a study of shared clonotypes between healthy human individuals. The length of the CDR3 is 18 residues. Trimming pared 4 bases from V and 1 base from J, leaving 17 bases between. The germline V gene has CDR1 MDHEN and CDR2 SYDVKM. Using immunoSEQ multiplex PCR, the repertoire was profiled, and TCRdb retains in-frame clones only, with some absent. The sample contains 2 million to 2.5 million clones, approximately 93% of which appear only once. The rearrangement links TRBV28 to TRBJ2-6; maybe TRBD1 (6 bases). The sequence derives from a man aged 18 to 29 in good health. Some clones in this sample may be carry-over from other donors' samples. Sequences were obtained from naive CD4+ T cells from PBMCs. As for subset: CD45RA+ positively selected. In nucleotides, the CDR3 is TGTGCCAGCAGTTCTTTGACAGGCCTTATATCTGGGGCCAACGTCCTGACTTTC. Protein: CASSSLTGLISGANVLTF.